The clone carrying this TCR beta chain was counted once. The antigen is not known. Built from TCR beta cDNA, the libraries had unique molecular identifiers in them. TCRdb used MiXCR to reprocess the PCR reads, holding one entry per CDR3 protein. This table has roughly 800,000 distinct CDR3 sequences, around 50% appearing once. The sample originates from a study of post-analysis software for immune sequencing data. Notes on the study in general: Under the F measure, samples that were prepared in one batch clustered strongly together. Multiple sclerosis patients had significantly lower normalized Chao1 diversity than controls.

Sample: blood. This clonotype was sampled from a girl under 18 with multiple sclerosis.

The CDR3 bases are TGTGCCAGCAGCCGACAATCCGGGGGGAGTACTATCAATGAGCAGTTCTTC. Residues: CASSRQSGGSTINEQFF. V usage is TRBV12-3 or TRBV12-4 and J usage is TRBJ2-1, with 7 bases that match TRBD2. This CDR3 is built from 17 residues. The J segment lost 6 bases and the V segment lost 6 bases, leaving 17 bases of the junction unmatched.